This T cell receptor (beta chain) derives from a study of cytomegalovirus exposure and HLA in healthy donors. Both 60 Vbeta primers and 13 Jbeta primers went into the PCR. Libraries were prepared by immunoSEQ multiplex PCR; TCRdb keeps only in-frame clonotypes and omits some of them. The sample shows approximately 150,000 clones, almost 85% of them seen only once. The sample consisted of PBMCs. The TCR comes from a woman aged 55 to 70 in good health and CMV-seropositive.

CDR3 in amino acids: CAIRQDRGGNQPQHF. CDR3 in DNA: TGTGCCATCAGACAAGACAGGGGTGGCAATCAGCCCCAGCATTTT. The chain recombines TRBV10-3 with TRBJ1-5, with 8 bases that match TRBD1. There are 15 residues in the CDR3. V gave up 6 bases and J gave up 2 bases; unmatched junction bases: 6. CDR1 ENHRY and CDR2 SYGVKD come from the germline V gene.